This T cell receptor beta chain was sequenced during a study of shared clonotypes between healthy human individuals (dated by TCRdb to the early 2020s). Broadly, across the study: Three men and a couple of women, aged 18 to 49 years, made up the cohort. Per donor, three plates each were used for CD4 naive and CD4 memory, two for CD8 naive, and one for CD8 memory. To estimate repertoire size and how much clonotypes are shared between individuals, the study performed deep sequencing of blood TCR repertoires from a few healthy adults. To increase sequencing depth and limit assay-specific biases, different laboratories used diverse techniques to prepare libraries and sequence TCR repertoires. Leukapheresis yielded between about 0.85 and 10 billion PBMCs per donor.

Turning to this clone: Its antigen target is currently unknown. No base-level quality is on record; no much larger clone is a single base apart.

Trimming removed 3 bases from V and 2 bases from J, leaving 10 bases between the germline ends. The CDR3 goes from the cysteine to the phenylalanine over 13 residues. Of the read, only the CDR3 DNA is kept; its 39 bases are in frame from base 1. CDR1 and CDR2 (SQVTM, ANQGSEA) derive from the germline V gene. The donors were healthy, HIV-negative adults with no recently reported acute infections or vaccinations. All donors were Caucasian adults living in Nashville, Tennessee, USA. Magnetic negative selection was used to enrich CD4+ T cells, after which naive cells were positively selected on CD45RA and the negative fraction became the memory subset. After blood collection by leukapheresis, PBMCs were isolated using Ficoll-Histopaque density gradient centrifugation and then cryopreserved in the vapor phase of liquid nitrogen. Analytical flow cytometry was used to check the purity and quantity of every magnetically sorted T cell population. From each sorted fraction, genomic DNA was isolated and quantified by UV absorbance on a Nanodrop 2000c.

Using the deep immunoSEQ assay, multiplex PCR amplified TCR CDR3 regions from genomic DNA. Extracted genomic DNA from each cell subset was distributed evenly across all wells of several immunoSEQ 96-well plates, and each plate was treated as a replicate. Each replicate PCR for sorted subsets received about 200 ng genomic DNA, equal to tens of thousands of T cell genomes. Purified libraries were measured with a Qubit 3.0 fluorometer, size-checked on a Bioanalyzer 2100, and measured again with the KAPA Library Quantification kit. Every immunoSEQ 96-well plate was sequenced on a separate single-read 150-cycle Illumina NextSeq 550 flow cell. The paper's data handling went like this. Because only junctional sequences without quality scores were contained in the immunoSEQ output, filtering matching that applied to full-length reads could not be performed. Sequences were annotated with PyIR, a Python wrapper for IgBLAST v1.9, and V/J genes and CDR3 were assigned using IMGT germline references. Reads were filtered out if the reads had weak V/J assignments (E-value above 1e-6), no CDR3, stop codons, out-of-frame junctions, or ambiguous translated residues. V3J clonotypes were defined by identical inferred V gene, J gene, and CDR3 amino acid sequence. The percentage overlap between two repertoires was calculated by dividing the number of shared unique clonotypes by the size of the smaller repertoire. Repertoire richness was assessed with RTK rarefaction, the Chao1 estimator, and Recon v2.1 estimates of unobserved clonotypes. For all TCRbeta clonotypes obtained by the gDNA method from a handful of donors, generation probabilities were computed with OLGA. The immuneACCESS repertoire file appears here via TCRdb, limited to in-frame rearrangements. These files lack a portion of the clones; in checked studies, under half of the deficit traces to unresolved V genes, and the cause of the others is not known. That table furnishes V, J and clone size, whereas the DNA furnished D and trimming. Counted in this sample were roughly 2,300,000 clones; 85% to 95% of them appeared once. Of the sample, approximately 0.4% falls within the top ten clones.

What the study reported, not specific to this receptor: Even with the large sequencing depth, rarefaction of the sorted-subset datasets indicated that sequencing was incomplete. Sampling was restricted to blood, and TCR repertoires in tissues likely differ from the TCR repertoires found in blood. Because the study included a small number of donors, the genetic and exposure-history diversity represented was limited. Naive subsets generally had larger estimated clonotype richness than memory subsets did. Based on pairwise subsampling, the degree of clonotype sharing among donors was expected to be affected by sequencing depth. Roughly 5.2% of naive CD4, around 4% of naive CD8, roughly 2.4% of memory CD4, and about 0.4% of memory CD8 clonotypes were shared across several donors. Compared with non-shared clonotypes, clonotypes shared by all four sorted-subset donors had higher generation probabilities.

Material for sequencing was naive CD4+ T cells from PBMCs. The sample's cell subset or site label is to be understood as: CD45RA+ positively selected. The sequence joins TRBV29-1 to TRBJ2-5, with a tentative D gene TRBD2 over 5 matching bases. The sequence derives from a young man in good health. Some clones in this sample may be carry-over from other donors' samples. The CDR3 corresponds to CSVDSGLQETQYF. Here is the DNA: TGCAGCGTTGACTCAGGACTTCAAGAGACCCAGTACTTC.